The 9 T cell receptor beta chains below were found in one sample sequenced in a study of T cells in Graves' hyperthyroidism and ophthalmopathy. There were TCR beta CDR3 regions amplified from RNA transcripts. The primer set for the first-round RT-PCR of the TCR CDR3 was HTBI. TCRdb independently ran MiXCR on the multiplex PCR reads; one entry per CDR3 protein. The sample records a few hundred thousand distinct CDR3 sequences, about 15% being singletons. The material sequenced was blood. Every receptor here comes from a woman younger than 45 with Graves' hyperthyroidism.

Points on this clonotype: This may be a read error: a much more frequent sequence differs by one nucleotide. The chain recombines TRBV30 with TRBJ1-2; D not certain. CDR3 length: 13 residues. The germline V and J ends were trimmed by 5 bases and 0 bases, with 10 bases remaining between them. Germline V gene data show CDR1 as GTSNPN and CDR2 as SVGIG (reference sequence). CDR3 sequence (DNA): TGTGCCTGGTCCGCAGCTCCTAACTATGGCTACACCTTC. Protein sequence: CAWSAAPNYGYTF.

This clonotype was counted ten times or more. The V call is TRBV5-1, the J call TRBJ2-5; D is uncertain. Trimming removed 0 bases at V and 5 bases at J, with 8 bases between. The length of the CDR3 is 13 residues. Germline V gene data show CDR1 as SGHRS and CDR2 as YFSETQ. The CDR3 loop is CASSLAVAETQYF. In DNA, the CDR3 is TGCGCCAGCAGCTTGGCCGTTGCTGAGACCCAGTACTTC.

This clonotype appeared many times. The chain is built from TRBV20-1 and TRBJ2-2, with 7 bases identical to TRBD1. The germline gives CDR1 DFQATT, CDR2 SNEGSKA (reference sequence). This CDR3 spans 17 amino acids. V lost 2 bases and J lost 0; bases outside the gene matches: 9. CDR3 coding DNA: TGCAGTGCTAGACCCCACACCGGGACAGCGAACACCGGGGAGCTGTTTTTT. This gives the protein CSARPHTGTANTGELFF.

This clonotype was picked up many times. CDR3 sequence (DNA): TGTGCCAGCAGTGGGATCACCCAGTACTTC. This gives the protein CASSGITQYF. The chain carries TRBV2 and TRBJ2-5; D gene ambiguous. Deletions cut 4 bases from V and 8 bases from J, with 5 bases between. There are 10 residues in the CDR3. Per germline, CDR1 SNHLY and CDR2 FYNNEI.

The V and J genes are TRBV24-1 and TRBJ1-1; weak D call: TRBD1 (6 bases). The CDR3 contains 20 residues. The V gene lost 1 base and the J gene lost 0 bases, with 23 bases spanning the gap. Looked up from germline, CDR1 is KGHDR and CDR2 is SFDVKD. Here the CDR3 DNA reads TGTGCCACCAGTGATTTCAGGCATCAGGGGTGGTTTACAATGAACACTGAAGCTTTCTTT. Its protein product is CATSDFRHQGWFTMNTEAFF.

This clonotype was seen ten or more times. DNA of the CDR3: TGCAGCGTTGAAGGGACTAGCGGGAGAGGGGGGGCCCGCACAGATACGCAGTATTTT. As protein: CSVEGTSGRGGARTDTQYF. The chain links TRBV29-1 to TRBJ2-3, with 13 bases identical to TRBD2. CDR3 length equals 19 residues. The V segment lost 1 base and the J segment 1 base; nucleotides outside the gene matches: 11. Germline V gives CDR1 SQVTM, CDR2 ANQGSEA.

There are many counts of this clonotype. This chain connects TRBV7-2 to TRBJ2-6; a weak D match, TRBD2 (6 bases). Germline lookup yields CDR1 SGHTA and CDR2 FQGNSA. V dropped 5 bases and J dropped 2 bases, with 16 bases sitting between them. The CDR3 sequence is 17 residues long. CDR3 loop: CASSQVGGSPGANVLTF. CDR3 nucleotides: TGTGCCAGCAGCCAAGTGGGGGGTAGCCCTGGGGCCAACGTCCTGACTTTC.

The rearrangement uses TRBV10-3 and TRBJ2-1; tentatively, D is TRBD1 (6 bases). Germline V gene sequence: CDR1 ENHRY, CDR2 SYGVKD. V was pared by 7 bases and J by 8 bases, with 18 bases between. This CDR3 comprises 14 residues. This CDR3 reads CAIMRQGLGDEQFF. Here the CDR3 DNA reads TGTGCCATCATGAGGCAGGGGCTCGGCGATGAGCAGTTCTTC.

The rearrangement joins TRBV27 to TRBJ2-4; D is uncertain. The germline V gene has CDR1 MNHEY and CDR2 SMNVEV (reference sequence). The CDR3 loop spans 13 amino acids. Trimming stripped 0 bases from V and 2 bases from J, with 2 bases between. The CDR3 nucleotides read TGTGCCAGCAGTTTATCCCCCAAAAACATTCAGTACTTC. This gives the protein CASSLSPKNIQYF.